The rows below give T cell receptor beta chains drawn from one sample of a study of cytomegalovirus exposure and HLA in healthy donors. The assay was immunoSEQ multiplex PCR, and TCRdb's table has in-frame clones only and misses some. This repertoire shows about 120,000 clones, 79% found once; its top ten account for roughly 2%. Sample: PBMCs. Receptor source: a man aged 18 to 35 in good health and CMV-seronegative. CDR3s include the opening cysteine and the closing phenylalanine or tryptophan. A D gene is named only where the DNA matches it firmly. Only part of the rows carry a size: once, few, many, or a class if the clone is expanded.

CDR3 length	J gene	D gene	V gene	clone size	CDR3 protein	CDR3 DNA
14	TRBJ1-2	TRBD1	TRBV6-5	once	CASSYFGTGGPSTF	TGTGCCAGCAGTTACTTTGGGACAGGCGGTCCTTCCACCTTC
13	TRBJ1-6	TRBD1	TRBV2	few	CASSGQGRSPLHF	TGTGCCAGCAGCGGACAGGGGCGCTCACCCCTCCACTTT
14	TRBJ1-1	NA	TRBV28	NA	CASRLGHRNTEAFF	TGTGCCAGCCGGTTGGGACACCGGAACACTGAAGCTTTCTTT
15	TRBJ2-6	NA	TRBV5-8	NA	CASRRRSSGANVLTF	TGTGCCAGCAGACGACGGAGCTCTGGGGCCAACGTCCTGACTTTC
16	TRBJ2-1	TRBD2	TRBV7-3	NA	CASSLGLAGAYNEQFF	TGTGCCAGCAGCTTGGGACTAGCGGGAGCCTACAATGAGCAGTTCTTC
15	TRBJ1-6	NA	TRBV6-1	NA	CASNEFEGVNSPLHF	TGTGCCAGCAATGAGTTTGAGGGGGTGAATTCACCCCTCCACTTT
15	TRBJ1-5	NA	TRBV6-5	NA	CASKRGGSFNQPQHF	TGTGCCAGCAAAAGGGGGGGCAGCTTCAATCAGCCCCAGCATTTT
14	TRBJ2-5	TRBD1	TRBV15	NA	CATSPRQGRETQYF	TGTGCCACCAGCCCGAGACAGGGGCGGGAGACCCAGTACTTC
15	TRBJ1-3	NA	TRBV7-8	NA	CASSSTGSSGNTIYF	TGTGCCAGCAGCTCAACAGGGAGCTCTGGAAACACCATATATTTT
16	TRBJ2-7	TRBD1	TRBV5-1	NA	CASSLYGTGKTYEQYF	TGCGCCAGCAGCTTGTATGGGACAGGTAAAACCTACGAGCAGTACTTC
13	TRBJ2-3	NA	TRBV7-3	NA	CASSLATTDTQYF	TGTGCCAGCAGCTTAGCTACCACAGATACGCAGTATTTT
17	TRBJ2-1	TRBD1	TRBV5-6	once	CASSSGTVVSPYNEQFF	TGTGCCAGCAGTTCCGGGACAGTAGTAAGTCCCTACAATGAGCAGTTCTTC
12	TRBJ2-7	NA	TRBV7-9	NA	CASSGAYYEQYF	TGTGCCAGCTCAGGGGCGTACTACGAGCAGTACTTC
14	TRBJ2-7	TRBD2	TRBV6-1	NA	CASSSGLAQYEQYF	TGTGCCAGCAGTTCGGGACTAGCGCAATACGAGCAGTACTTC
13	TRBJ2-1	NA	TRBV7-3	NA	CASSPDINNEQFF	TGTGCCAGCAGTCCTGACATAAACAATGAGCAGTTCTTC
15	TRBJ2-5	TRBD2	TRBV27	once	CASSLISGWQETQYF	TGTGCCAGCAGTTTAATTAGCGGGTGGCAAGAGACCCAGTACTTC
15	TRBJ2-7	NA	TRBV4-3	NA	CASSQADRPGYEQYF	TGCGCCAGCAGCCAAGCTGACAGGCCAGGCTACGAGCAGTACTTC
14	TRBJ2-2	TRBD2	TRBV5-1	few	CASTLAANTGELFF	TGCGCCAGCACCCTAGCGGCTAACACCGGGGAGCTGTTTTTT
15	TRBJ2-7	TRBD1	TRBV28	NA	CASSPRTGGAYEQYF	TGTGCCAGCAGTCCGCGGACAGGGGGAGCCTACGAGCAGTACTTC
15	TRBJ1-1	TRBD1	TRBV13	NA	CASSRLGQGNTEAFF	TGTGCCAGCAGCCGCCTAGGACAGGGTAACACTGAAGCTTTCTTT
16	TRBJ1-6	TRBD1	TRBV12-5	few	CASGWGSDRGDSPLHF	TGTGCTAGTGGTTGGGGTTCGGACAGGGGTGATTCACCCCTCCACTTT
16	TRBJ2-5	NA	TRBV7-8	once	CASSLGWDTLQETQYF	TGTGCCAGCAGCTTAGGGTGGGACACCTTACAAGAGACCCAGTACTTC
15	TRBJ2-2	NA	TRBV2	NA	CASSGQGQWTGELFF	TGTGCCAGCAGTGGGCAGGGCCAATGGACCGGGGAGCTGTTTTTT
15	TRBJ2-7	TRBD2	TRBV4-1	NA	CASSQESSGMYEQYF	TGCGCCAGCAGCCAAGAATCTAGCGGAATGTACGAGCAGTACTTC
13	TRBJ2-7	NA	TRBV4-3	NA	CASSQAATGEQYF	TGCGCCAGCAGCCAAGCCGCGACTGGGGAGCAGTACTTC
18	TRBJ2-6	NA	TRBV10-1	once	CASTGGYQDHSGANVLTF	TGCGCCAGCACCGGAGGCTACCAAGACCACTCTGGGGCCAACGTCCTGACTTTC
16	TRBJ1-4	TRBD1	TRBV19	NA	CASSIVWTGGNGKLFF	TGTGCCAGTAGTATAGTTTGGACAGGGGGTAATGGAAAACTGTTTTTT
16	TRBJ1-5	NA	TRBV28	NA	CASSLGGSEGNQPQHF	TGTGCCAGCAGTTTAGGAGGAAGTGAAGGCAATCAGCCCCAGCATTTT
11	TRBJ2-3	NA	TRBV2	few	CASSEWRHPYF	TGTGCCAGCAGTGAGTGGCGACATCCGTATTTT
14	TRBJ2-7	NA	TRBV6-5	NA	CASSLLGSSYEQYF	TGTGCCAGCAGTTTACTCGGGAGCTCCTACGAGCAGTACTTC
15	TRBJ2-1	NA	TRBV27	NA	CASSLSGGRGNEQFF	TGTGCCAGCAGTTTATCGGGGGGGCGAGGCAATGAGCAGTTCTTC
13	TRBJ1-1	NA	TRBV7-9	NA	CASSSEMNTEAFF	TGTGCCAGCAGCTCGGAGATGAACACTGAAGCTTTCTTT
14	TRBJ2-1	NA	TRBV10-3	NA	CAISDLGGNNEQFF	TGTGCCATCAGTGACCTCGGAGGTAACAATGAGCAGTTCTTC
16	TRBJ2-1	TRBD2	TRBV9	NA	CASSVEGGSSYNEQFF	TGTGCCAGCAGCGTAGAGGGCGGGAGCTCCTACAATGAGCAGTTCTTC
17	TRBJ2-2	NA	TRBV5-1	NA	CASSLVVGQGLSGELFF	TGCGCCAGCAGCTTGGTCGTGGGGCAGGGGCTGTCCGGGGAGCTGTTTTTT
12	TRBJ2-7	TRBD1	TRBV5-4	NA	CASSSTGGEQYF	TGTGCCAGCAGCTCCACAGGGGGCGAGCAGTACTTC
15	TRBJ2-7	NA	TRBV19	few	CASSPGVRGSYEQYF	TGTGCCAGTAGTCCAGGTGTCCGGGGCTCCTACGAGCAGTACTTC
16	TRBJ1-4	NA	TRBV2	few	CASSDLDSKGSEKLFF	TGTGCCAGCAGTGATCTGGACAGCAAGGGCTCTGAAAAACTGTTTTTT
17	TRBJ1-4	NA	TRBV15	NA	CATSRSQGRLANEKLFF	TGTGCCACCAGCAGATCACAAGGGAGGTTGGCTAATGAAAAACTGTTTTTT
14	TRBJ1-2	TRBD1	TRBV7-9	NA	CALRDRNSNYGYTF	TGTGCCCTAAGGGACAGAAATTCTAACTATGGCTACACCTTC
16	TRBJ2-5	TRBD2	TRBV6-5	NA	CASSYSPTSYQETQYF	TGTGCCAGCAGTTACTCCCCGACTAGCTACCAAGAGACCCAGTACTTC
15	TRBJ2-5	NA	TRBV9	NA	CASSGGLTYQETQYF	TGTGCCAGCAGCGGCGGACTAACGTACCAAGAGACCCAGTACTTC
15	TRBJ2-1	TRBD2	TRBV18	NA	CASSAGLAGDNEQFF	TGTGCCAGCTCAGCCGGACTAGCGGGGGACAATGAGCAGTTCTTC
14	TRBJ2-1	TRBD2	TRBV19	NA	CASSPVRESVDQFF	TGTGCCAGTAGTCCGGTGCGGGAGTCAGTCGATCAGTTCTTC
13	TRBJ1-5	NA	TRBV11-2	NA	CASSLERNQPQHF	TGTGCCAGCAGCTTAGAGCGGAATCAGCCCCAGCATTTT
16	TRBJ2-3	TRBD2	TRBV27	NA	CASVKGAGGSTDTQYF	TGTGCCAGCGTAAAGGGGGCGGGAGGGAGCACAGATACGCAGTATTTT
16	TRBJ2-1	TRBD1	TRBV6-1	NA	CASSAQQGSSYNEQFF	TGTGCCAGCAGTGCCCAACAGGGGAGCTCCTACAATGAGCAGTTCTTC
17	TRBJ2-1	NA	TRBV13	NA	CASRPETTGRYINEQFF	TGTGCCAGCAGACCCGAAACCACAGGGAGATACATCAATGAGCAGTTCTTC
17	TRBJ2-4	NA	TRBV4-2	few	CASSPDPPTGSKNIQYF	TGTGCCAGCAGCCCCGACCCCCCCACAGGGTCCAAAAACATTCAGTACTTC
12	TRBJ2-5	NA	TRBV9	NA	CASGQLQETQYF	TGTGCCAGCGGGCAGCTACAAGAGACCCAGTACTTC
15	TRBJ2-7	TRBD2	TRBV25-1	NA	CASSETPGGRDEQYF	TGTGCCAGCAGTGAGACTCCGGGGGGTAGGGACGAGCAGTACTTC
16	TRBJ1-4	TRBD1	TRBV7-6	NA	CASSVRQGAANEKLFF	TGTGCCAGCAGCGTCCGACAGGGGGCGGCTAATGAAAAACTGTTTTTT
17	TRBJ1-6	NA	TRBV19	NA	CASTTRTDLSYNSPLHF	TGTGCCAGTACCACGAGGACTGATCTTTCCTATAATTCACCCCTCCACTTT